These 4 T cell receptor beta chains came from one sample sequenced in a study of T and B cells in COVID-19 patients (dated by TCRdb to about 2020). The instrument given in TCRdb is Illumina MiSeq. Multiplex PCR with BIOMED2 TRB-A/B primer pools was used to amplify the TRB rearrangements. TCRdb redid the processing of the public reads, applying fastp at Q25 and MiXCR, and retained in-frame beta chains. Under each unique CDR3 protein, matching rows form one entry showing the most common genes and DNA. In this sample the table shows thousands of distinct CDR3 sequences, about 25% of which occur a single time. The ten largest clones take up about 5.7% of the sample. TRB repertoires were amplified from 250-500 ng of genomic DNA extracted from blood. The material sequenced was blood. These receptors were collected from a human donor with active COVID-19.

This clonotype was counted only a few times. The V call is TRBV7-9, the J call TRBJ2-3; weak D call: TRBD2 (6 bases). Germline V gives CDR1 SEHNR, CDR2 FQNEAQ (reference sequence). The V end lost 5 bases, the J end lost 4 bases, and 19 bases lay between the germline ends. The CDR3 covers 16 residues. CDR3: CASSPLDGGFADTQYF. As DNA, the CDR3 is TGTGCCAGCAGCCCTTTGGACGGAGGGTTCGCAGATACGCAGTATTTT.

The rearrangement links TRBV18 to TRBJ1-1; D possibly corresponds to TRBD1 (6 bases). There are 13 residues in the CDR3. Germline CDR1 KGHSH, CDR2 LQKENI. V lost 5 bases and J 2 bases, leaving 9 bases between the germline ends. The CDR3 bases are TGTGCCAGCTCATCGGACAGAAACACTGAAGCTTTCTTT. Its protein product is CASSSDRNTEAFF.

In regard to this clonotype: This clone may be a read error of a much larger clone one base away. The chain has TRBV30 and TRBJ2-7; tentatively, D is TRBD2 (6 bases). The CDR3 consists of 14 residues. Germline assignment: CDR1 GTSNPN and CDR2 SVGIG (reference sequence). Trimming took 0 bases from V and 7 from J, leaving 16 bases between them. The CDR3 nucleotides read TGTGCCTGGAGTGTAAGGGGCGGAGGGTATGAGCAGTACTTC. This translates into CAWSVRGGGYEQYF. Full variable domain (missing parts from reference TRBV30 and TRBJ2-7): SQTIHQWPATLVQPVGSPLSLECTVEGTSNPNLYWYRQAAGRGLQLLFYSVGIGQISSEVPQNLSASRPQDRQFILSSKKLLLSDSGFYLCAWSVRGGGYEQYFGPGTRLTVT.

This clonotype came up a few times. This chain connects TRBV6-5 to TRBJ2-7; 7 positions agree with TRBD2. This CDR3 is 14 amino acids long. Germline V gene data show CDR1 as MNHEY and CDR2 as SVGAGI. The V gene end was trimmed by 5 bases and the J gene end by 2 bases; junction bases not matched to a gene: 6. The DNA for the CDR3 is TGTGCCAGCAGTCCCCAGCGGGGCACCTACGAGCAGTACTTC. Protein product: CASSPQRGTYEQYF.